This T cell receptor beta chain was identified during a study of CD8+ T cells in alopecia areata. Study-wide context: The tofacitinib course ran for 6 to 18 months and was followed by 6 months off drug. Percentage of affected scalp area was the basis on which treated patients' severity was scored.

RNA was isolated and reverse transcribed to cDNA, the sequencing template. The data were produced by immunoSEQ multiplex PCR, yet TCRdb's version contains in-frame clones alone and is incomplete. The sample includes about 220,000 clones, more than 45% of them seen just once. Treatment indicated: oral pan-JAK inhibitor, 5-10 mg twice daily. This CDR3 region has 15 residues. With V trimmed by 0 bases and J by 1 base, 4 bases remained unmatched. The germline V gene encodes CDR1 SGHRS and CDR2 YFSETQ. The source material was CD4+ T cells sorted from blood, sampled at week 4, from a patient treated with tofacitinib. The TCR sequence derives from a human donor with alopecia areata. The chain recombines TRBV5-1 with TRBJ2-7; 7 bases line up with TRBD1. DNA for the CDR3: TGCGCCAGCAGCTTGGGGGACAGCTCATCCTACGAGCAGTACTTC. Encoded protein: CASSLGDSSSYEQYF.